This is a list of T cell receptor beta chains from one sample in a study of blood T cell repertoires in COVID-19. Profiling relied on immunoSEQ multiplex PCR, and the TCRdb table lists in-frame clones only, not all of them. The sample records about 59,000 clones, about nine tenths being singletons. The sample was peripheral blood. The receptor set was obtained from a human donor in a cohort sampled during active COVID-19. Each CDR3 is given with its conserved first and last residue. The D gene is left open where the match is weak. The listing skips clone size in some rows; elsewhere it reads once, few, many or a size class.

clone_size j_call v_call cdr3_length d_call cdr3_aa cdr3_nt
NA TRBJ2-3 TRBV14 14 NA CASSQERKRDTQYF TGTGCCAGCAGCCAAGAACGGAAGAGGGATACGCAGTATTTT
NA TRBJ2-7 TRBV27 13 NA CASSRGSGYEQYF TGTGCCAGCAGTAGAGGGAGTGGGTACGAGCAGTACTTC
NA TRBJ2-3 TRBV21-1 15 NA CASSKTGGSPDTQYF TGTGCCAGCAGCAAGACAGGCGGCTCCCCGGATACGCAGTATTTT
NA TRBJ2-7 TRBV4-1 14 TRBD2 CASSPLREFNEQYF TGCGCCAGCAGCCCACTGCGGGAGTTTAACGAGCAGTACTTC
once TRBJ2-1 TRBV27 14 TRBD2 CASSLGGRDNEQFF TGTGCCAGCAGTTTGGGCGGGAGGGACAATGAGCAGTTCTTC
once TRBJ2-3 TRBV9 15 NA CASSVVIGSTDTQYF TGTGCCAGCAGCGTAGTTATCGGGAGTACAGATACGCAGTATTTT
NA TRBJ1-2 TRBV10-2 13 NA CAIRQGTNYGYTF TGCGCTATCAGGCAGGGAACTAACTATGGCTACACCTTC
NA TRBJ2-7 TRBV6-5 15 TRBD1 CASSYSAGGDYEQYF TGTGCCAGCAGTTACTCGGCAGGGGGCGACTACGAGCAGTACTTC
NA TRBJ2-1 TRBV28 12 NA CASSQGGNEQFF TGTGCCAGCAGCCAAGGGGGCAATGAGCAGTTCTTC
NA TRBJ2-2 TRBV5-1 14 TRBD1 CASSLRDSTGELFF TGCGCCAGCAGCCTTAGGGACAGCACCGGGGAGCTGTTTTTT
NA TRBJ2-2 TRBV27 15 NA CASSLYVGLTGELFF TGTGCCAGCAGTTTATATGTGGGACTCACCGGGGAGCTGTTTTTT
NA TRBJ1-4 TRBV5-1 13 NA CASSLDSRGVRFF TGCGCCAGCAGCTTGGACTCCAGGGGAGTCAGGTTTTTT
NA TRBJ2-1 TRBV3-1/TRBV3-2 17 NA CASSQDLGRGAYNEQFF TGTGCCAGCAGCCAAGATCTGGGCAGGGGGGCCTACAATGAGCAGTTCTTC
NA TRBJ1-5 TRBV28 12 NA CASNGRYQPQHF TGTGCCAGCAACGGGAGATATCAGCCCCAGCATTTT
NA TRBJ2-2 TRBV18 15 NA CASSPGSFLSGELFF TGTGCCAGCTCACCAGGCAGTTTCCTCAGCGGGGAGCTGTTTTTT
NA TRBJ2-7 TRBV2 14 NA CASNPPLGSWEQYF TGTGCCAGCAACCCACCTTTGGGGAGTTGGGAGCAGTACTTC
NA TRBJ1-1 TRBV29-1 12 NA CSAPSSGSGAFF TGCAGCGCCCCCTCGTCGGGGTCAGGAGCTTTCTTT
NA TRBJ2-7 TRBV6-2/TRBV6-3 12 NA CASSVGAYEQYF TGTGCCAGCAGTGTCGGAGCCTACGAGCAGTACTTC
NA TRBJ1-5 TRBV10-1 17 TRBD1 CASSVTISQGLAQPQHF TGCGCCAGCAGTGTGACCATATCACAGGGGTTAGCACAGCCCCAGCATTTT
many TRBJ1-1 TRBV5-1 15 NA CASSLWGSEGTEAFF TGCGCCAGCAGCTTGTGGGGATCCGAGGGCACTGAAGCTTTCTTT
NA TRBJ1-2 TRBV5-8 16 NA CASSSPLARTFYGYTF TGTGCCAGCAGCTCGCCCCTAGCCCGAACATTCTATGGCTACACCTTC
NA TRBJ1-5 TRBV4-3 14 NA CASSPTQGLQPQHF TGCGCCAGCAGCCCTACACAGGGTCTCCAGCCCCAGCATTTT
NA TRBJ2-5 TRBV5-1 16 TRBD2 CASSLKLAGVQETQYF TGCGCCAGCAGCTTAAAACTAGCGGGGGTCCAAGAGACCCAGTACTTC
few TRBJ1-5 TRBV13 15 NA CASSRGRESNQPQHF TGTGCCAGCAGCCGTGGGAGGGAGAGCAATCAGCCCCAGCATTTT
NA TRBJ2-1 TRBV2 15 TRBD2 CASGGLAGGYNEQFF TGTGCCAGCGGTGGACTAGCGGGGGGATACAATGAGCAGTTCTTC
once TRBJ2-2 TRBV18 15 TRBD2 CASSAGRGNTGELFF TGTGCCAGCTCAGCGGGGAGGGGCAACACCGGGGAGCTGTTTTTT
NA TRBJ1-5 TRBV3-1/TRBV3-2 17 TRBD1 CASSQNPPQGAYQPQHF TGTGCCAGCAGCCAAAACCCCCCCCAGGGGGCGTATCAGCCCCAGCATTTT
NA TRBJ2-7 TRBV10-1 13 NA CASRGDIGYEQYF TGCGCCAGCAGGGGGGACATCGGCTACGAGCAGTACTTC
NA TRBJ2-3 TRBV12-5 14 TRBD2 CASGLSGRGDTQYF TGTGCTAGTGGTTTGTCCGGGAGGGGAGATACGCAGTATTTT
NA TRBJ1-1 TRBV7-2 14 NA CASSFTTVNTEAFF TGTGCCAGCAGCTTCACCACGGTGAACACTGAAGCTTTCTTT
NA TRBJ1-2 TRBV9 15 NA CASSPGDNPLYGYTF TGTGCCAGCAGCCCTGGGGACAATCCCCTCTATGGCTACACCTTC
NA TRBJ2-1 TRBV15 15 TRBD2 CATSRPAGGAGEQFF TGTGCCACCAGCAGACCAGCGGGAGGGGCGGGTGAGCAGTTCTTC
NA TRBJ2-5 TRBV20-1 14 TRBD1 CSASLSGGSETQYF TGCAGTGCTAGTCTTTCAGGGGGCAGCGAGACCCAGTACTTC
NA TRBJ2-1 TRBV6-6 14 NA CASSYPTAANEQFF TGTGCCAGCAGTTACCCTACAGCCGCCAATGAGCAGTTCTTC
NA TRBJ2-7 TRBV6-5 13 NA CATTRTHSYEQYF TGTGCGACCACTAGGACCCACTCCTACGAGCAGTACTTC
NA TRBJ2-3 TRBV13 16 NA CASSPQGRTRDYTQYF TGTGCCAGCAGTCCACAGGGTAGAACCCGAGACTATACGCAGTATTTT
NA TRBJ2-5 TRBV27 17 TRBD2 CASSPYRLAGGQETQYF TGTGCCAGCAGTCCCTACCGACTAGCGGGGGGACAAGAGACCCAGTACTTC
NA TRBJ2-5 TRBV2 10 NA CASLQETQYF TGTGCCAGCCTTCAAGAGACCCAGTACTTC
NA TRBJ2-2 TRBV29-1 16 TRBD2 CSVEDVQRDGTGELFF TGCAGCGTTGAAGATGTGCAGCGGGATGGTACCGGGGAGCTGTTTTTT
few TRBJ2-7 TRBV6-4 15 NA CASSEEAGASYEQYF TGTGCCAGCAGTGAAGAGGCAGGGGCCTCCTACGAGCAGTACTTC
NA TRBJ2-7 TRBV28 15 TRBD1 CASSPIAGGRYEQYF TGTGCCAGCAGTCCCATCGCAGGGGGCCGGTACGAGCAGTACTTC
NA TRBJ2-7 TRBV18 15 TRBD1 CASSRAGQGAYEQYF TGTGCCAGCTCACGGGCGGGACAGGGGGCCTACGAGCAGTACTTC
NA TRBJ2-3 TRBV7-6 15 NA CASSANTSPFNTQYF TGTGCCAGCAGCGCTAACACTAGTCCCTTCAATACGCAGTATTTT
NA TRBJ1-4 TRBV15 14 NA CATSREGAFEKLFF TGTGCCACCAGCAGAGAGGGGGCGTTTGAAAAACTGTTTTTT
NA TRBJ2-3 TRBV2 15 TRBD2 CASSPRTSSGDTQYF TGTGCCAGCAGTCCACGGACTAGCTCTGGAGATACGCAGTATTTT